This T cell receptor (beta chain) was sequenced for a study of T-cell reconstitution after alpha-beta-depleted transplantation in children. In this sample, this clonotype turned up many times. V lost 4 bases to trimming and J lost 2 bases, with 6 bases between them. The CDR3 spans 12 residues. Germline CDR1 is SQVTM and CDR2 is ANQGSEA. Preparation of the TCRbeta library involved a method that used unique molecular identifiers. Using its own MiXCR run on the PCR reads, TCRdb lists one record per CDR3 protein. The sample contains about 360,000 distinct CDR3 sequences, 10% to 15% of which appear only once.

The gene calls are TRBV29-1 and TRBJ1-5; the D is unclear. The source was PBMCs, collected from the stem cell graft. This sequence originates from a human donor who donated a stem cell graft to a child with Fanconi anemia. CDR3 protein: CSVGEGNQPQHF. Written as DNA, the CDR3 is TGCAGCGTTGGAGAGGGCAATCAGCCCCAGCATTTT.